A single sample gave rise to the 9 T cell receptor beta chains below, sequenced in a study of OX40 agonist ivuxolimab in advanced cancers. Produced via immunoSEQ multiplex PCR; TCRdb's table is partial and in-frame only. Seen here are 45,000 to 60,000 clones, more than 85% observed once, and the top ten hold roughly 13%. Sequences were derived from CD4+ or CD8+ T cells sorted from blood, sampled in a trial of the OX40 agonist ivuxolimab. These receptor sequences come from an adult with an advanced solid tumor such as melanoma, head and neck, liver or kidney cancer.

The chain recombines TRBV27 with TRBJ2-3; D may be TRBD1 (5 bases). The V end lost 3 bases, the J end lost 0 bases, and 7 bases lay between the germline ends. The germline V gene has CDR1 MNHEY and CDR2 SMNVEV (reference sequence). The CDR3 has 14 amino acids. CDR3 residues: CASSFQGSTDTQYF. The CDR3 nucleotides are TGTGCCAGCAGTTTCCAGGGCAGCACAGATACGCAGTATTTT.

This clone rates as medium-sized (0.01 to 0.1%). This chain uses TRBV5-6 with TRBJ1-5; 8 bases align to TRBD1. Germline CDR1 is SGHDT and CDR2 is YYEEEE. Losses at the gene ends were 4 bases for V and 4 bases for J; bases not matched to a gene: 10. The CDR3 spans 16 residues. The CDR3 loop reads CASSRGTGGGNQPQHF. The CDR3 nucleotides are TGTGCCAGCAGCCGCGGGACAGGAGGTGGAAATCAGCCCCAGCATTTT.

The sample holds one count of this clone. The rearrangement uses TRBV5-4 and TRBJ2-7, with TRBD1 matching 7 bases. The V segment lost 4 bases and the J segment 3 bases; nucleotides outside the gene matches: 10. Germline CDR1 reads SGHNT; CDR2 reads YYREEE (reference sequence). This CDR3 contains 15 residues. The CDR3 DNA follows: TGTGCCAGCAGCCAGCTGGACAGGCAGGGCTACGAGCAGTACTTC. Translated: CASSQLDRQGYEQYF.

This chain connects TRBV19 to TRBJ2-7, with TRBD1 identical over 8 bases. CDR3 length: 16 amino acids. V lost 5 bases to trimming and J lost 1 base; unmatched junction nucleotides: 10. Germline CDR1 and CDR2: LNHDA and SQIVND (reference sequence). The CDR3 coding sequence is TGTGCCAGTAGTGTCACCGGGACAGGTCTATCCTACGAGCAGTACTTC. Residues: CASSVTGTGLSYEQYF.

This clone was seen a few times. V gene TRBV10-2 combines with J gene TRBJ1-4; D gene uncertain. Germline V gives CDR1 WSHSY, CDR2 SAAADI. The CDR3 covers 17 residues. V was pared by 8 bases and J by 0 bases, with 19 bases between. CDR3: CASADHLPTATNEKLFF. CDR3 DNA sequence: TGCGCCAGCGCTGACCATCTTCCCACTGCAACTAATGAAAAACTGTTTTTT.

The chain recombines TRBV7-2 with TRBJ1-1, with D maybe TRBD1 (5 bases). The V gene lost 7 bases and the J gene lost 1 base, with 16 bases spanning the gap. The germline gives CDR1 SGHTA, CDR2 FQGNSA. This CDR3 contains 15 residues. The CDR3 nucleotides read TGTGCCAGCAACTCTGACGGGGGAAGGAACACTGAAGCTTTCTTT. Translation gives CASNSDGGRNTEAFF.

The chain has TRBV9 and TRBJ1-6; D not certain. The CDR3 consists of 14 residues. Per the germline V gene, CDR1 is SGDLS and CDR2 is YYNGEE. The V and J ends lost 0 bases and 7 bases respectively, with 8 bases between them. This chain's CDR3 is CASSVETRNSPLHF. In DNA form, the CDR3 reads TGTGCCAGCAGCGTAGAGACGAGGAATTCACCCCTCCACTTT.

The chain couples TRBV15 to TRBJ1-2; D ambiguous. The CDR3 has 16 amino acids. Trimming left V 1 base short and J 0 bases short, with 12 bases between. Germline values: CDR1 LNHNV, CDR2 YYDKDF (reference sequence). The CDR3 region is CATSRGYEVSNYGYTF. CDR3 nucleotide sequence: TGTGCCACCAGCAGAGGGTATGAGGTCTCTAACTATGGCTACACCTTC.

This chain joins TRBV7-9 and TRBJ1-1, with 7 bases fitting TRBD1. Germline-derived CDR1 and CDR2 are SEHNR and FQNEAQ (reference sequence). The junction had 8 bases not matched to a gene; V was cut back by 5 bases and J by 5 bases. This CDR3 spans 14 amino acids. Written as DNA, the CDR3 is TGTGCCAGCAGCCACGACAGGGAATTTACTGAAGCTTTCTTT. The encoded protein is CASSHDREFTEAFF. The whole variable domain, filled in from reference TRBV7-9 and TRBJ1-1, reads DTGVSQNPRHKITKRGQNVTFRCDPISEHNRLYWYRQTLGQGPEFLTYFQNEAQLEKSRLLSDRFSAERPKGSFSTLEIQRTEQGDSAMYLCASSHDREFTEAFFGQGTRLTVV.